This T cell receptor beta chain appears in the sequencing data of a study of cytotoxic CD8 clonotypes in ibrutinib-treated CLL. Study information: Among the patients, over 9 presented as relapsed/refractory and around 16 as treatment-naive; approximately 17 showed unmutated IGHV. General observations from the study: Progressing patients had sampling times that differed from those of sustained-remission patients.

Profiling relied on immunoSEQ multiplex PCR, and the TCRdb table lists in-frame clones only, not all of them. The sample lists roughly 200,000 clones, 79% occurring once. As to this clone: Its specificity is unknown.

CDR1 and CDR2 from the germline V gene are SGHRS and YFSETQ. This CDR3 comprises 16 residues. V was clipped by 0 bases and J by 5 bases, with 14 bases between them. Library input was around 2 micrograms of DNA from cryopreserved PBMCs. This clonotype was sampled from a human donor with chronic lymphocytic leukemia. The chain recombines TRBV5-1 with TRBJ1-4; possibly TRBD1 for D (6 bases). This material consisted of PBMCs, taken after 12 months of ibrutinib treatment. The CDR3 DNA is TGCGCCAGCAGCTTGGCCGCGACAGGCGGGAATGAAAAACTGTTTTTT. Translation: CASSLAATGGNEKLFF.